The text below deals with one T cell receptor beta chain. The authors ran the immunoSEQ assay, v3.0, at survey level. Data came from immunoSEQ multiplex PCR; TCRdb stores just in-frame clones and leaves some out. The data show about 17,000 clones, approximately 90% seen once. The sample originates from a study of long-term antiretroviral therapy in people with HIV. CDR1 is GTSNPN, CDR2 SVGIG, per germline (reference sequence). CDR3 size: 13 residues. Trimming cost V 0 bases and J 6 bases, with 11 bases left between them. The sequence came from a man in his fifties with HIV. The chain recombines TRBV30 with TRBJ1-2; no clear D. This material consisted of unsorted PBMCs, taken 6.9 years after starting antiretroviral therapy. The CDR3 loop reads CAWSVNYLHGYTF. The DNA for the CDR3 is TGTGCCTGGAGTGTAAATTACCTCCATGGCTACACCTTC.